Detailed here is one T cell receptor (beta chain). Under the authors' procedure: Estimates of nucleated cell counts were drawn from the amplification of reference gene primers. The method was immunoSEQ multiplex PCR; TCRdb's version includes in-frame clones alone and lacks a portion of them. V and J calls plus clone size are reproduced from that table; the DNA served to infer D and trimming. The sample has around 97,000 clones, 70% to 90% seen once. The data stem from a study of blood T cell repertoires in COVID-19. The overall study: Acute and convalescent COVID-19 samples came from the United States, Italy and Spain.

This CDR3 region has 13 residues. Germline-derived CDR1 and CDR2 are SNHLY and FYNNEI. Trimming at V came to 11 bases and at J to 8 bases, leaving 12 bases not matched to a gene. The specimen sequenced was peripheral blood. The source of this sequence is a man aged 45-65 years in a cohort sampled during active COVID-19. V is TRBV2 and J is TRBJ1-5, with TRBD1 matching 7 bases. CDR3 nucleotides: TGTGCCGGGGGGACTGACAGGGTAAAGCCCCAGCATTTT. Translated, it gives CAGGTDRVKPQHF.